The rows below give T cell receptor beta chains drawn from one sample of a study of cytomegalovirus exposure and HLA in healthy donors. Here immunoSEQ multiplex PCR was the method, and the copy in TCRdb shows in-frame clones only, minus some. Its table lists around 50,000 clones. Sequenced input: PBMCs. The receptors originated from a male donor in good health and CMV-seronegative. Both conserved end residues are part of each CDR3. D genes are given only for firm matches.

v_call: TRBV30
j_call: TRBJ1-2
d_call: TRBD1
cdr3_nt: TGTGCCTGGAGTGAACAGGGGCATGGCTACACCTTC
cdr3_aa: CAWSEQGHGYTF

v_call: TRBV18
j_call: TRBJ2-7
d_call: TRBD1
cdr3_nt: TGTGCCAGCTCACCACAGGGGACAGGGACCTCCTACGAGCAGTACTTC
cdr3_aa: CASSPQGTGTSYEQYF

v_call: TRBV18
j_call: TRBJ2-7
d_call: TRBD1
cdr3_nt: TGTGCCAGCTCACCTATCGCCGGGACAGGGCTCGAGCAGTACTTC
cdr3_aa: CASSPIAGTGLEQYF

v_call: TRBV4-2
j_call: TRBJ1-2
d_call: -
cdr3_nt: TGTGCCAGCAGCCAAGACCCTCAGGGTAACTATGGCTACACCTTC
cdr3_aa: CASSQDPQGNYGYTF

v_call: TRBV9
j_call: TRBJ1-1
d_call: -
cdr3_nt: TGTGCCAGCAGCGTGGGGGGGGGCGCGAAAGCTTTCTTT
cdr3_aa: CASSVGGGAKAFF

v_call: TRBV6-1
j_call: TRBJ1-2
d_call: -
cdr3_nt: TGTGCCAGCAGGGAGCTTCATGGCTACACCTTC
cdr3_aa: CASRELHGYTF

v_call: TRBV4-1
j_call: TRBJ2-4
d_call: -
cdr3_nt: TGCGCCAGCAGCCAAGATTGGGGAAGGGGCTTC
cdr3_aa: CASSQDWGRGF

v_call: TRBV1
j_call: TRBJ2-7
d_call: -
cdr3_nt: TGCACCAGCAGCCAAGATGAGGCGTTCTCGCCTACCTACGAGCAGTACTTC
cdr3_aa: CTSSQDEAFSPTYEQYF

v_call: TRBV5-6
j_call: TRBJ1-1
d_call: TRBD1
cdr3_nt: TGTGCCAGCAGCATGGGACAGTTAAACACTGAAGCTTTCTTT
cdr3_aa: CASSMGQLNTEAFF

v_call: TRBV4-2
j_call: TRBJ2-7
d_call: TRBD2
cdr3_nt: TGTGCCAGCAGCCAAGGACGGTTTACCAGCGGGGGGGCCTACGAGCAGTACTTC
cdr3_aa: CASSQGRFTSGGAYEQYF